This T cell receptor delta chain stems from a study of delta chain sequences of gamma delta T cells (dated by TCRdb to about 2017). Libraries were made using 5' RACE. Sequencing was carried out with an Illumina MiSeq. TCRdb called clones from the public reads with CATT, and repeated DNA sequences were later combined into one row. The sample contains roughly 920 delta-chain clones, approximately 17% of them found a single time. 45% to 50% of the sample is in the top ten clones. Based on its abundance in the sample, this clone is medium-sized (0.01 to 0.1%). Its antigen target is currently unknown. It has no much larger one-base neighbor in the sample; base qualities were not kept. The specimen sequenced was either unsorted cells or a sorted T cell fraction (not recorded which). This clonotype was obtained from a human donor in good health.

The CDR3 reads CACDHLAGGELIF. The DNA is as follows: TGTGCCTGTGACCATTTGGCTGGGGGGGAGCTCATCTTT. The sequence is built from TRDV2 and TRDJ1; TRDD3 matches 7 bases in the middle. From a lookup of the germline V gene, CDR1 and CDR2 are GEAIGNYY and EKD. Trimmed from V: 3 bases; trimmed from J: 11 bases; junction bases lacking a gene match: 11. The CDR3 runs 13 residues from the cysteine to the phenylalanine. Of the read, only the CDR3 DNA is kept; its 39 bases are in frame from base 1.